The clone carrying this T cell receptor (beta chain) was counted a single time. The table came from immunoSEQ multiplex PCR; TCRdb's copy has only in-frame clones and leaves some out. The sample includes 84,000 or so clones, more than 75% of them seen just once. This entry belongs to a study of OX40 agonist ivuxolimab in advanced cancers. V dropped 4 bases and J dropped 9; count of bases not matched to a gene: 7. The germline V gene encodes CDR1 SGHRS and CDR2 YFSETQ. The CDR3 is 14 amino acids. The clonotype was recovered from an adult with an advanced solid tumor such as melanoma, head and neck, liver or kidney cancer. The V gene is TRBV5-1, the J gene TRBJ1-6; 7 positions match TRBD1. The sequencing used CD4+ or CD8+ T cells sorted from blood, collected in a trial of the OX40 agonist ivuxolimab. CDR3 sequence: CASSITGAGSPLHF. CDR3 nucleotide sequence: TGCGCCAGCAGCATCACAGGGGCAGGTTCACCCCTCCACTTT.